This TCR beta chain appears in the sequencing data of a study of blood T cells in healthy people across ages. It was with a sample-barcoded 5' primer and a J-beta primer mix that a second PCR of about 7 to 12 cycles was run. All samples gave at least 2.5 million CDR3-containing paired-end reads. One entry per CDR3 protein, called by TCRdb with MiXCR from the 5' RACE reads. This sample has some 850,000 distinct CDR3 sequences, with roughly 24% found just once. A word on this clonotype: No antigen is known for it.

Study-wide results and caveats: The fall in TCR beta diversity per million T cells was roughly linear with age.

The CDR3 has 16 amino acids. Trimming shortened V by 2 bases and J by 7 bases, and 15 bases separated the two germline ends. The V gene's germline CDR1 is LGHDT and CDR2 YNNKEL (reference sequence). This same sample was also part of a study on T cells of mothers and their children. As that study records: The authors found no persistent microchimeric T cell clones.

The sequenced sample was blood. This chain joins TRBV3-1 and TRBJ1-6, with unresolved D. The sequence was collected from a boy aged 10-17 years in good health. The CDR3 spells CASSQMVGTSNSPLHF. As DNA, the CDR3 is TGTGCCAGCAGCCAAATGGTTGGAACCTCAAATTCACCCCTCCACTTT.